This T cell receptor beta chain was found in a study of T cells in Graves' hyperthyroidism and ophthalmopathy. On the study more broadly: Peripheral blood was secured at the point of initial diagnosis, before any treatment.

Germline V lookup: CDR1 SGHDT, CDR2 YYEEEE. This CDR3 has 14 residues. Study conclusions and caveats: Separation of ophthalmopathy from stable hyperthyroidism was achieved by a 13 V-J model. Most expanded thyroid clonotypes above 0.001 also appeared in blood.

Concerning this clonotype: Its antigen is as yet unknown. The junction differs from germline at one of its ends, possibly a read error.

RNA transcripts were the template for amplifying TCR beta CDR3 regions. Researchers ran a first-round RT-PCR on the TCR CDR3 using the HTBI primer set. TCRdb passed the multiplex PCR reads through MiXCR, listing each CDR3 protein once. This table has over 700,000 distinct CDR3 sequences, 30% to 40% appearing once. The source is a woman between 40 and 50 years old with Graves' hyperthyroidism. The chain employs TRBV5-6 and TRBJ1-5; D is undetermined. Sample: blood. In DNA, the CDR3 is TGTGCCAGCAGCTTGTTGGGAAGCAGTCAGCCCCAGCATTTT. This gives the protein CASSLLGSSQPQHF. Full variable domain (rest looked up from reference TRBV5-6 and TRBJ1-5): DAGVTQSPTHLIKTRGQQVTLRCSPKSGHDTVSWYQQALGQGPQFIFQYYEEEERQRGNFPDRFSGHQFPNYSSELNVNALLLGDSALYLCASSLLGSSQPQHFGDGTRLSIL.